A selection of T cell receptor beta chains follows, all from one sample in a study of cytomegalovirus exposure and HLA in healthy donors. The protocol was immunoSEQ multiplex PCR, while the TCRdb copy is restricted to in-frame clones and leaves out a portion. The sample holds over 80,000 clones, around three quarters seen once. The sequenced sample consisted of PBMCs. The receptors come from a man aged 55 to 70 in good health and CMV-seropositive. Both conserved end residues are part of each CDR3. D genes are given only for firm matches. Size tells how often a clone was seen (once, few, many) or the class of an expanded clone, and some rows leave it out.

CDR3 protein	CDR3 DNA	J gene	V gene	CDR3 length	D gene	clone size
CASSHGGVGTGELFF	TGTGCCAGCAGCCACGGGGGGGTCGGTACCGGGGAGCTGTTTTTT	TRBJ2-2	TRBV9	15	TRBD2	.
CASSYGTGISTDTQYF	TGTGCCAGCAGCTACGGAACGGGAATTTCCACAGATACGCAGTATTTT	TRBJ2-3	TRBV6-6	16	.	.
CAHPTRGYYGYTF	TGTGCCCACCCCACGCGGGGGTACTATGGCTACACCTTC	TRBJ1-2	TRBV30	13	.	.
CASSYSDRGVYEQYF	TGTGCCAGCAGTTACTCGGACAGGGGGGTCTACGAGCAGTACTTC	TRBJ2-7	TRBV6-5	15	TRBD1	.
CASSQDLTDAGALTDTQYF	TGCGCCAGCAGCCAAGATCTAACTGATGCGGGGGCTCTCACAGATACGCAGTATTTT	TRBJ2-3	TRBV4-1	19	.	once
CASSLDRGIQETQYF	TGTGCCAGCAGCTTAGACAGGGGGATACAAGAGACCCAGTACTTC	TRBJ2-5	TRBV11-2	15	TRBD1	.
CSVDPVHGYTF	TGCAGCGTTGACCCGGTCCATGGCTACACCTTC	TRBJ1-2	TRBV29-1	11	.	.
CARWQEVNEQFF	TGTGCCAGGTGGCAAGAAGTCAATGAGCAGTTCTTC	TRBJ2-1	TRBV19	12	.	.
CASSLSGGTDTQYF	TGTGCCAGCAGCCTCTCAGGGGGGACAGATACGCAGTATTTT	TRBJ2-3	TRBV5-5	14	.	.
CARSISDRGSGYTF	TGTGCCAGAAGCATTTCGGACAGGGGGTCTGGCTACACCTTC	TRBJ1-2	TRBV5-3	14	TRBD1	.
CASSFSGDSGANVLTF	TGTGCCAGCAGCTTCTCCGGAGACTCTGGGGCCAACGTCCTGACTTTC	TRBJ2-6	TRBV11-2	16	.	.
CASSLDSGLGTEAFF	TGCGCCAGCAGCTTGGATTCGGGGTTGGGCACTGAAGCTTTCTTT	TRBJ1-1	TRBV5-1	15	.	few
CASSPYRGLNTEAFF	TGTGCCAGCAGCCCATACAGGGGCTTGAACACTGAAGCTTTCTTT	TRBJ1-1	TRBV5-4	15	TRBD1	few
CASSYRESSGANVLTF	TGTGCCAGCAGTTATCGAGAAAGCTCTGGGGCCAACGTCCTGACTTTC	TRBJ2-6	TRBV6-5	16	.	.
CASSRTSGGAGDEQFF	TGTGCCAGCAGCCGGACTAGCGGGGGGGCCGGGGATGAGCAGTTCTTC	TRBJ2-1	TRBV7-9	16	TRBD2	few
CASSIQVGETQYF	TGTGCCAGCAGCATACAGGTCGGCGAGACCCAGTACTTC	TRBJ2-5	TRBV5-6	13	.	.
CASSLGSGHSFF	TGTGCCAGCAGCTTAGGGTCGGGACACTCGTTCTTC	TRBJ2-1	TRBV5-6	12	.	.
CAISESRGGGETQYF	TGTGCCATCAGTGAGTCGCGGGGGGGTGGAGAGACCCAGTACTTC	TRBJ2-5	TRBV10-3	15	TRBD2	.
CASSPIVGILGGELFF	TGTGCCAGCAGCCCCATAGTCGGGATACTGGGAGGGGAGCTGTTTTTT	TRBJ2-2	TRBV7-2	16	.	.
CASSYSLHSTEAFF	TGTGCCAGCAGTTACTCTCTGCATAGCACTGAAGCTTTCTTT	TRBJ1-1	TRBV6-6	14	.	few
CASSQDPGTGELFF	TGCGCCAGCAGCCAAGATCCGGGAACCGGGGAGCTGTTTTTT	TRBJ2-2	TRBV4-1	14	.	.
CASSGRNTGELFF	TGCGCCAGCAGCGGCAGAAACACCGGGGAGCTGTTTTTT	TRBJ2-2	TRBV5-1	13	.	.
CASNPGQNNEQFF	TGTGCCAGCAATCCGGGACAGAACAATGAGCAGTTCTTC	TRBJ2-1	TRBV6-1	13	TRBD1	.
CASSFRSINNSPLHF	TGTGCCAGCAGTTTTCGTAGCATCAATAATTCACCCCTCCACTTT	TRBJ1-6	TRBV28	15	.	.
CASSLESGVRETQYF	TGTGCCAGCAGCTTGGAGTCGGGGGTCCGAGAGACCCAGTACTTC	TRBJ2-5	TRBV5-6	15	.	.
CAWSPDRGQADTQYF	TGTGCCTGGAGTCCCGACAGGGGGCAAGCAGATACGCAGTATTTT	TRBJ2-3	TRBV30	15	TRBD1	once
CASSIRGDRARPGANVLTF	TGTGCCAGCTCAATACGAGGGGACAGGGCGCGTCCCGGGGCCAACGTCCTGACTTTC	TRBJ2-6	TRBV18	19	TRBD1	.
CASSLGGGRKNQPQHF	TGTGCCAGCAGCTTAGGGGGCGGACGAAAAAATCAGCCCCAGCATTTT	TRBJ1-5	TRBV7-9	16	.	.